What follows are 25 T cell receptor beta chains derived from one specimen sequenced in a study of T cells after posttransplantation cyclophosphamide. Sequencing was performed with immunoSEQ multiplex PCR; in TCRdb, only in-frame clones are kept and a portion is missing. The sample lists under 35,000 clones; around nine tenths were seen once. Cells defined as naive were viable CD3+CD4+ or CD3+CD8+ and CCR7+CD45RA+CD45RO-CD95-CD27+CD28+. The sequenced sample was naive CD4+ T cells sorted from PBMCs. Source of these receptors: an older woman in good health, CMV-negative, and a related stem cell transplant donor.

In DNA, the CDR3 is TGTGCCAGCGTCCTAGCGGGGGGTGGCGAGCAGTACTTC. This encodes CASVLAGGGEQYF. The chain has TRBV25-1 and TRBJ2-7, with TRBD2 matching over 11 bases. This CDR3 is 13 amino acids long. Germline CDR1 is MGHDK and CDR2 is SYGVNS. The trim removed 8 bases at V and 6 bases at J, leaving 6 bases unmatched.

This clone was observed a handful of times. V and J are TRBV27 and TRBJ2-7; 8 nucleotides agree with TRBD1. This CDR3 comprises 14 residues. V trimming: 5 bases; J trimming: 5 bases; junction bases outside the gene matches: 8. The germline V gene encodes CDR1 MNHEY and CDR2 SMNVEV (reference sequence). The chain's CDR3 is CASSRTGFRHEQYF. CDR3 nucleotides: TGTGCCAGCAGTCGGACAGGGTTTAGGCACGAGCAGTACTTC.

The V and J genes are TRBV4-3 and TRBJ1-1; TRBD1 aligns across 8 bases. Germline CDR1 and CDR2: LGHNA and YSLEER. Trimming took 4 bases from V and 0 from J; bases not matched to a gene: 4. This CDR3 spans 15 amino acids. The CDR3 region is CASSLLTGVNTEAFF. The CDR3 region has the DNA TGCGCCAGCAGCCTTTTGACAGGGGTGAACACTGAAGCTTTCTTT.

The V gene is TRBV19, the J gene TRBJ1-5; a weak D match, TRBD1 (6 bases). CDR3 length equals 18 residues. Germline V gene data show CDR1 as LNHDA and CDR2 as SQIVND (reference sequence). V lost 4 bases, J lost 0 bases, and 19 bases lay in between. This CDR3 reads CASSRRNQQGYSNQPQHF. CDR3 coding DNA: TGTGCCAGTAGTAGGAGGAACCAACAGGGATATAGCAATCAGCCCCAGCATTTT.

In its sample, this clone was seen once. The chain employs TRBV18 and TRBJ2-7; 7 positions agree with TRBD1. The CDR3 is 17 amino acids. V shed 1 base, J shed 6 bases, and the junction held 15 bases outside the gene matches. CDR1 and CDR2 (germline): KGHSH, LQKENI. The CDR3, as DNA: TGTGCCAGCTCACCACGCACAACAGGGGAATACCGCGGCGAGCAGTACTTC. It is translated as CASSPRTTGEYRGEQYF.

The chain carries TRBV6-6 and TRBJ1-3, with 9 bases fitting TRBD1. Trimming cost V 6 bases and J 4 bases; bases outside gene matches: 7. The CDR3 spans 15 residues. Germline V lookup: CDR1 MNHNY, CDR2 SVGAGI (reference sequence). In DNA, the CDR3 is TGTGCCAGCAGAGCAACCGGGACAGGGGGAAACACCATATATTTT. Translating it yields CASRATGTGGNTIYF.

V and J are TRBV4-3 and TRBJ2-7; D perhaps matches TRBD2 (6 bases). The CDR3 has 16 amino acids. The V end was cut by 0 bases, the J end by 4 bases, with 16 bases between. CDR1 and CDR2 from the germline V gene are LGHNA and YSLEER. The CDR3 coding sequence is TGCGCCAGCAGCCAAGATGGGCGGGGCTCAGGATACGAGCAGTACTTC. It is translated as CASSQDGRGSGYEQYF.

The rearrangement uses TRBV14 and TRBJ2-5; 7 bases align to TRBD2. This CDR3 contains 15 residues. Trimming at V came to 2 bases and at J to 5 bases, leaving 8 bases not matched to a gene. Germline assignment: CDR1 SGHDN and CDR2 FVKESK. The CDR3 reads CASSQSRTRVETQYF. In DNA, the CDR3 is TGTGCCAGCAGCCAATCGAGGACTAGAGTGGAGACCCAGTACTTC.

The chain combines TRBV5-6 with TRBJ2-7; D is perhaps TRBD2 (5 bases). The germline V gene has CDR1 SGHDT and CDR2 YYEEEE. V lost 6 bases, J lost 2 bases, and 12 bases lay in between. The CDR3 is made up of 13 amino acids. CDR3 residues: CASTLQRAYEQYF. The CDR3 DNA reads as TGTGCCAGCACCCTACAGAGGGCCTACGAGCAGTACTTC.

Here the CDR3 reads CASKGRTGITGELFF. CDR3 coding DNA: TGTGCCAGCAAAGGGAGGACAGGGATAACCGGGGAGCTGTTTTTT. The J gene is TRBJ2-2, the V gene TRBV2; 8 bases map to TRBD1. CDR1 is SNHLY, CDR2 FYNNEI, per germline. V trimming: 7 bases; J trimming: 5 bases; junction bases outside the gene matches: 9. The CDR3 is 15 residues long.

This CDR3 reads CASTSLGGNTEAFF. The CDR3 region has the DNA TGTGCCAGCACCTCACTAGGCGGGAACACTGAAGCTTTCTTT. The chain combines TRBV27 with TRBJ1-1; D not certain. The V gene's germline CDR1 is MNHEY and CDR2 SMNVEV (reference sequence). Trimming took 7 bases from V and 1 from J, leaving 13 bases between them. This CDR3 is 14 amino acids long.

The V and J genes are TRBV5-1 and TRBJ2-2; D perhaps matches TRBD1 (7 bases). Germline CDR1 reads SGHRS; CDR2 reads YFSETQ. CDR3 size: 16 residues. V lost 0 bases to trimming and J lost 4 bases, with 13 bases between them. In DNA, the CDR3 is TGCGCCAGCAGCTTGGCCCCAGGGGGAGGCACCGGGGAGCTGTTTTTT. This encodes CASSLAPGGGTGELFF.

The table lists this clone with a count of one. The genes are TRBV11-2 and TRBJ1-1; D is unclear. The V end lost 5 bases, the J end lost 1 base, and 8 bases lay between the germline ends. Looked up from germline, CDR1 is SGHAT and CDR2 is FQNNGV. The CDR3 is 13 amino acids. The CDR3 sequence: CASSNRQNTEAFF. Written as DNA, the CDR3 is TGTGCCAGCAGCAACAGACAGAACACTGAAGCTTTCTTT.

The CDR3 region is CAWKGGGETQYF. Here the CDR3 DNA reads TGTGCCTGGAAGGGGGGAGGGGAGACCCAGTACTTC. The J gene is TRBJ2-5, the V gene TRBV30; D possibly corresponds to TRBD2 (7 bases). Germline CDR1 GTSNPN, CDR2 SVGIG (reference sequence). The CDR3 spans 12 residues. Trimming took 4 bases from V and 5 from J, leaving 11 bases between them.

The chain couples TRBV9 to TRBJ1-5, with D possibly TRBD1 on 6 matching bases. V gave up 0 bases and J gave up 6 bases, with 13 bases separating them. This CDR3 has 15 amino acids. The germline V gene encodes CDR1 SGDLS and CDR2 YYNGEE. The CDR3 bases are TGTGCCAGCAGCGTAGGACAGGATTCGGCTCAGCCCCAGCATTTT. Amino acid sequence: CASSVGQDSAQPQHF.

The chain has TRBV5-1 and TRBJ2-7, with 10 bases fitting TRBD1. Germline loops: CDR1 SGHRS, CDR2 YFSETQ. The CDR3 covers 18 residues. V lost 0 bases to trimming and J lost 0 bases; unmatched junction nucleotides: 9. The CDR3 sequence is CASSLEDRGNPSSYEQYF. CDR3 in DNA: TGCGCCAGCAGCTTGGAGGACAGGGGGAACCCTAGCTCCTACGAGCAGTACTTC.

The V call is TRBV5-1, the J call TRBJ2-3, with 11 bases that match TRBD2. Germline V gene sequence: CDR1 SGHRS, CDR2 YFSETQ. The V and J ends lost 2 bases and 1 base, in that order; junction bases with no gene match: 9. CDR3 length: 18 residues. The CDR3 loop reads CASSFSGTSGPRTDTQYF. The CDR3 region has the DNA TGCGCCAGCAGCTTTTCCGGGACTAGCGGTCCACGCACAGATACGCAGTATTTT.

The chain couples TRBV15 to TRBJ2-7, with no clear D. This CDR3 region has 16 residues. V lost 0 bases and J lost 3, with 15 bases in between. CDR1 and CDR2 (germline): LNHNV, YYDKDF (reference sequence). In DNA, the CDR3 is TGTGCCACCAGCAGAGATCGGAGTTCGGTCCTCTACGAGCAGTACTTC. This encodes CATSRDRSSVLYEQYF.

The chain couples TRBV27 to TRBJ2-2; 9 nucleotides align to TRBD2. The germline CDR1 and CDR2 sequences are MNHEY and SMNVEV (reference sequence). The CDR3 runs 17 residues. Trimming took 5 bases from V and 4 from J; bases not matched to a gene: 11. CDR3 in amino acids: CASSKSKGLAGTGELFF. CDR3 bases: TGTGCCAGCAGTAAATCTAAGGGACTAGCAGGCACCGGGGAGCTGTTTTTT.

This chain connects TRBV9 to TRBJ2-7, with D perhaps matching TRBD1 (5 bases). Deletions cut 0 bases from V and 5 bases from J, with 9 bases between. This CDR3 has 13 residues. CDR1 and CDR2 (germline): SGDLS, YYNGEE. The CDR3 here is CASSVGQGHEQYF. CDR3 in DNA: TGTGCCAGCAGCGTAGGTCAGGGTCACGAGCAGTACTTC. Combining the CDR3 with reference TRBV9 and TRBJ2-7 gives the whole variable domain DSGVTQTPKHLITATGQRVTLRCSPRSGDLSVYWYQQSLDQGLQFLIQYYNGEERAKGNILERFSAQQFPDLHSELNLSSLELGDSALYFCASSVGQGHEQYFGPGTRLTVT.

The chain recombines TRBV7-3 with TRBJ2-5; 8 bases match TRBD1. The CDR3 has 16 amino acids. J lost 4 bases, V lost 2 bases, and 9 bases had no gene match. Germline CDR1 is SGHTA and CDR2 is FQGTGA. CDR3: CASSLGQGNWGETQYF. The CDR3 region has the DNA TGTGCCAGCAGCTTAGGACAGGGCAACTGGGGAGAGACCCAGTACTTC.

The chain combines TRBV21-1 with TRBJ2-7; the D call TRBD2 from the table was never checked on the DNA. TRBV21-1 is reported as a pseudogene. This CDR3 has 15 residues. The CDR3 nucleotides are TGTGCCAGCAGCAAAGGTGCGGGGAGCTCCTACGAGCAGTACTTC. Residues: CASSKGAGSSYEQYF.

This clone was counted once. This chain joins TRBV9 and TRBJ2-7; possible D gene TRBD2, 5 bases. The CDR3 loop spans 16 amino acids. The V end lost 4 bases, the J end lost 5 bases, and 22 bases lay between the germline ends. Germline V gene sequence: CDR1 SGDLS, CDR2 YYNGEE. CDR3: CASSSGGREPGHEQYF. For the CDR3, the DNA is TGTGCCAGCAGCTCTGGAGGCCGCGAGCCCGGCCACGAGCAGTACTTC. Looking up the rest from reference TRBV9 and TRBJ2-7 gives the full variable domain: DSGVTQTPKHLITATGQRVTLRCSPRSGDLSVYWYQQSLDQGLQFLIQYYNGEERAKGNILERFSAQQFPDLHSELNLSSLELGDSALYFCASSSGGREPGHEQYFGPGTRLTVT.

The chain carries TRBV30 and TRBJ1-4, with 9 nucleotides matching TRBD1. This CDR3 spans 14 amino acids. Germline loops: CDR1 GTSNPN, CDR2 SVGIG (reference sequence). Trimming took 0 bases from V and 7 from J; bases not matched to a gene: 3. In DNA, the CDR3 is TGTGCCTGGAGTGTACAGGGGGCTGGTGAAAAACTGTTTTTT. The encoded protein is CAWSVQGAGEKLFF.

The rearrangement joins TRBV18 to TRBJ1-1, with D unresolved. V lost 4 bases, J lost 3 bases, and 9 bases lay in between. Germline CDR1 and CDR2: KGHSH and LQKENI. The CDR3 extends over 13 amino acids. In DNA, the CDR3 is TGTGCCAGCTCACGAGCGATCGACACTGAAGCTTTCTTT. Translating gives CASSRAIDTEAFF.